Listed here is a single T cell receptor (beta chain). The target antigen is unknown. The data were taken from a study of T cells in pancreatic ductal adenocarcinoma. Profiled with immunoSEQ multiplex PCR; TCRdb holds only in-frame clones, not every one. This table holds over 90,000 clones, 90% to 95% found once. Study outcomes and limitations: Blood had more productive templates and roughly 8-fold more unique clonotypes than tumor. Results skew toward the minority of patients with early-stage disease. Blood clonality (roughly 0.07) did not differ significantly from tumor (roughly 0.11).

Selected pancreatic ductal adenocarcinoma patients had undergone surgery without neoadjuvant therapy. The origin of this receptor is a human donor with pancreatic ductal adenocarcinoma. Sequenced: PBMCs.

For the CDR3, the DNA is TGTGCCAGCAGCCCGGACTCTCCCCGCTCCTACAATGAGCAGTTCTTC. Translated, it gives CASSPDSPRSYNEQFF. The rearrangement links TRBV7-2 to TRBJ2-1; TRBD2 is a possible D gene (5 bases). Trimming took off 5 bases at V and 0 bases at J, with 14 bases between the two ends. CDR3 length: 16 residues. Germline V gene sequence: CDR1 SGHTA, CDR2 FQGNSA.